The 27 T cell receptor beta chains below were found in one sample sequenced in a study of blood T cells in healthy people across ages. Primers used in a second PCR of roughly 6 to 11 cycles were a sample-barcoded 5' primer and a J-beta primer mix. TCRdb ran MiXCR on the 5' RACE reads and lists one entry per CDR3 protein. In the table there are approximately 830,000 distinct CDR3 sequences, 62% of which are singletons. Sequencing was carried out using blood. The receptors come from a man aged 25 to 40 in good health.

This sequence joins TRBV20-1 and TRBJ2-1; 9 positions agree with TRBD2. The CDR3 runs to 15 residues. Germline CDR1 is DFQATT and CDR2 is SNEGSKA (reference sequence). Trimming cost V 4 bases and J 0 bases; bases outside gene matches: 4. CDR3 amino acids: CSAIGSGGSYNEQFF. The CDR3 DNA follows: TGCAGTGCTATAGGTAGCGGGGGCTCCTACAATGAGCAGTTCTTC.

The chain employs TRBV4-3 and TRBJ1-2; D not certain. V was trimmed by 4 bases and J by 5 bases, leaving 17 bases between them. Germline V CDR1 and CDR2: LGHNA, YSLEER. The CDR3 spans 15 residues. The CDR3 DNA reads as TGCGCCAGCAGCCCGATCGGGGAACAGCTTTATGGCTACACCTTC. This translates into CASSPIGEQLYGYTF.

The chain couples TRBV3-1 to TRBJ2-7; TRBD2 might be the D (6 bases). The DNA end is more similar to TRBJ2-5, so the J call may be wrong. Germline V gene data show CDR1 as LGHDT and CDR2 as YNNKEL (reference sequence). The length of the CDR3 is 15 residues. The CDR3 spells CASSQDRGNGETQYF. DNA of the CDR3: TGTGCCAGCAGCCAAGATCGGGGGAACGGAGAGACCCAGTACTTC.

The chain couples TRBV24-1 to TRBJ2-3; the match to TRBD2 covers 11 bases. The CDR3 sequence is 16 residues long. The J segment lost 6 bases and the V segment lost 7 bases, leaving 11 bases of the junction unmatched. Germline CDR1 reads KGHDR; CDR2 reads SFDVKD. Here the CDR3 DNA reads TGTGCCACCAGCCCCTTAGCGGGGGGGCAGGAGGATACGCAGTATTTT. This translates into CATSPLAGGQEDTQYF.

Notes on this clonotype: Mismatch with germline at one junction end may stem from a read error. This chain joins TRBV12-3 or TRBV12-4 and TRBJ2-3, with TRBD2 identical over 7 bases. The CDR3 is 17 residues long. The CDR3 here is CASSPIPEAGSPDTQYF. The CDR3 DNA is TGCGCCAGCAGTCCAATCCCCGAAGCGGGGTCTCCAGATACGCAGTATTTT.

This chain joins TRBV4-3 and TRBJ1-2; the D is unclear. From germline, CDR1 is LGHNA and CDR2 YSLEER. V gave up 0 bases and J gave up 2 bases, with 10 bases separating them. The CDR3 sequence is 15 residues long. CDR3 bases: TGCGCCAGCAGCCAAGATCGGCCGGGGAACTATGGCTACACCTTC. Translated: CASSQDRPGNYGYTF.

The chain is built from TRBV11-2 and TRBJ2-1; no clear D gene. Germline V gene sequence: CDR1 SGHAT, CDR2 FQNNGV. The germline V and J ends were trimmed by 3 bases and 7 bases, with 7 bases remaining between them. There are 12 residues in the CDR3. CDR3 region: CASSFLENEQFF. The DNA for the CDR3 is TGTGCCAGCAGCTTCCTAGAAAATGAGCAGTTCTTC. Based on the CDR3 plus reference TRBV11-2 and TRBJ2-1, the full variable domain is EAGVAQSPRYKIIEKRQSVAFWCNPISGHATLYWYQQILGQGPKLLIQFQNNGVVDDSQLPKDRFSAERLKGVDSTLKIQPAKLEDSAVYLCASSFLENEQFFGPGTRLTVL.

As DNA, the CDR3 is TGTGCCAGCTCATGGTCAACGGGCAATCAGCCCCAGCATTTT. Protein sequence: CASSWSTGNQPQHF. V and J are TRBV3-1 and TRBJ1-5; D not certain. The CDR3 loop spans 14 amino acids. The germline V gene encodes CDR1 LGHDT and CDR2 YNNKEL (reference sequence). V was cut by 8 bases and J by 2 bases, with 13 bases left in between.

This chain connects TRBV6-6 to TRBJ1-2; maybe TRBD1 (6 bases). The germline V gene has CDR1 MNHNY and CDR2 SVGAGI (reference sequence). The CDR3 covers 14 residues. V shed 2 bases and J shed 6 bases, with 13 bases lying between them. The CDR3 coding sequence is TGTGCCAGCAGTTACGACGGCAGGGGAAATGGCTACACCTTC. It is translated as CASSYDGRGNGYTF.

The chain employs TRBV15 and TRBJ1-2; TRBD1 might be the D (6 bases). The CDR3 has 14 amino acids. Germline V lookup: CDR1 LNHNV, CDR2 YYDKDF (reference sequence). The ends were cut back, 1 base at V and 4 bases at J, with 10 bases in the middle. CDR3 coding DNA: TGTGCCACCAGCAGAGCAGGACAGCTCTATGGCTACACCTTC. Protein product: CATSRAGQLYGYTF.

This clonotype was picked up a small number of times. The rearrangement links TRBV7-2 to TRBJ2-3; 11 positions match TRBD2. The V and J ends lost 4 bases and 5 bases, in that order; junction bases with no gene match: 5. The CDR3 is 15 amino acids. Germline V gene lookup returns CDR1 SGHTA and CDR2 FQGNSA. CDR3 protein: CASSYLAGGGDTQYF. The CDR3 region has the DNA TGTGCCAGCAGCTACCTAGCGGGGGGCGGAGATACGCAGTATTTT. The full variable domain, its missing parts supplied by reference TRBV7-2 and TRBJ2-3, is GAGVSQSPSNKVTEKGKDVELRCDPISGHTALYWYRQSLGQGLEFLIYFQGNSAPDKSGLPSDRFSAERTGGSVSTLTIQRTQQEDSAVYLCASSYLAGGGDTQYFGPGTRLTVL.

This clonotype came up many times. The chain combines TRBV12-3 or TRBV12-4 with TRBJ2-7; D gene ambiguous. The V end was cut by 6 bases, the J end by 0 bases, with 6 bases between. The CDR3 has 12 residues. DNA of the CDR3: TGTGCCAGCAGGGCAGACTCCTACGAGCAGTACTTC. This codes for CASRADSYEQYF.

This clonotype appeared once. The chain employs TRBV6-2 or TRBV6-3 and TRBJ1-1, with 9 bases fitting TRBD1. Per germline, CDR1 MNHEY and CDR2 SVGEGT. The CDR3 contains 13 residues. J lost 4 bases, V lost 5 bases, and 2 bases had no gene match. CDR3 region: CASSGDRATEAFF. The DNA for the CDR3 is TGTGCCAGCAGTGGGGACAGGGCCACTGAAGCTTTCTTT.

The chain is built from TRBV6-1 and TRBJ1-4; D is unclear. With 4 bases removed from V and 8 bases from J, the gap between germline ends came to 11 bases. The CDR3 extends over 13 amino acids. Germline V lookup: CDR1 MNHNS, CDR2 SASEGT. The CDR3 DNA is TGTGCCAGCAGTGTGACCCTGCGGGAAAAACTGTTTTTT. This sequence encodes CASSVTLREKLFF.

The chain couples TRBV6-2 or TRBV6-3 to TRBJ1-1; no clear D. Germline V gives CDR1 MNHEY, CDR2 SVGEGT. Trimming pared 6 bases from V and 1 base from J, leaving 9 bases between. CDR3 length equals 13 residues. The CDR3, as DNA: TGTGCCAGCAGCCTCGCCCCGAACACTGAAGCTTTCTTT. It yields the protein CASSLAPNTEAFF.

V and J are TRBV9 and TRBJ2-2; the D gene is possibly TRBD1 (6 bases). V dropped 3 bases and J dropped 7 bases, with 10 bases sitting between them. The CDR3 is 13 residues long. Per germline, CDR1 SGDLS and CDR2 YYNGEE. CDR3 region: CASSATGFGELFF. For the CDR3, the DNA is TGTGCCAGCAGCGCCACAGGGTTCGGGGAGCTGTTTTTT.

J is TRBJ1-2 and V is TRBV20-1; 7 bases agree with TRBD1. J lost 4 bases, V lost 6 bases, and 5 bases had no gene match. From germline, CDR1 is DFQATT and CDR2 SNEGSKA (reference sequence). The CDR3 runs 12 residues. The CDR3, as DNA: TGCAGTGCCGACAGGGAGGGCTATGGCTACACCTTC. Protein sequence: CSADREGYGYTF.

CDR3 coding DNA: TGTGCCAGCTATGCGGGGACACAGTCCTACGAGCAGTACTTC. Its translation: CASYAGTQSYEQYF. This chain joins TRBV28 and TRBJ2-7; tentatively, D is TRBD1 or TRBD2 (6 bases each). This CDR3 spans 14 amino acids. CDR1 and CDR2 (germline): MDHEN, SYDVKM. V was trimmed by 8 bases and J by 1 base, leaving 15 bases between them.

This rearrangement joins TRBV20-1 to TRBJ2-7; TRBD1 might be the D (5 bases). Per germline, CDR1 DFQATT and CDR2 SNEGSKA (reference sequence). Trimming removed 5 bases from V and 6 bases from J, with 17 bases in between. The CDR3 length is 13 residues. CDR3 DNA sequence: TGCAGTGCTCAGGGTTTTTCGACCCTCGAGCAGTACTTC. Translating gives CSAQGFSTLEQYF.

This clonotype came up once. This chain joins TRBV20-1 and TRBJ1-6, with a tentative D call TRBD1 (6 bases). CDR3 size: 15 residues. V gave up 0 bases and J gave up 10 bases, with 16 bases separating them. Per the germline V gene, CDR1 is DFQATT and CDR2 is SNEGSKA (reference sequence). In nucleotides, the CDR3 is TGCAGTGCTAGAGATCAAATCGGGGGCAACTCACCCCTCCACTTT. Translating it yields CSARDQIGGNSPLHF.

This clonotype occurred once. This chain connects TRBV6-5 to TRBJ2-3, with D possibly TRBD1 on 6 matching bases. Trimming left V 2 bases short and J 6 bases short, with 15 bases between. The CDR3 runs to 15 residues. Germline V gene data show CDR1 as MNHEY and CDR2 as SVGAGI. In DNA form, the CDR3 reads TGTGCCAGCAGTTACGCGGACAGAGCCTGGGATACGCAGTATTTT. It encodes CASSYADRAWDTQYF.

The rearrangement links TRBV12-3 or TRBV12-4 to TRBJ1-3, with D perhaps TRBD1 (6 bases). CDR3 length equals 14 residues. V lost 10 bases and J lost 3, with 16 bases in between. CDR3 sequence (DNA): TGTGCCACTTCTAGGGGGGGCATTGGAAACACCATATATTTT. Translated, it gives CATSRGGIGNTIYF.

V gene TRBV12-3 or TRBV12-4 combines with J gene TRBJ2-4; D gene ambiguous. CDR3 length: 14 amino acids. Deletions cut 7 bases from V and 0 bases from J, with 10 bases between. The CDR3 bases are TGTGCCAGCACCTCGTGGACAGCCAAAAACATTCAGTACTTC. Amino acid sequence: CASTSWTAKNIQYF.

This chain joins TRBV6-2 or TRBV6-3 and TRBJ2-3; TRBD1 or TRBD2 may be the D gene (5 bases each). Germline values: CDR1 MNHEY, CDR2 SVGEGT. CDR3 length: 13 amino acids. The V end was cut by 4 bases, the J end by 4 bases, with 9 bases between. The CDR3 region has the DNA TGTGCCAGCAGTTCCGGGGCTCCAGATACGCAGTATTTT. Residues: CASSSGAPDTQYF.

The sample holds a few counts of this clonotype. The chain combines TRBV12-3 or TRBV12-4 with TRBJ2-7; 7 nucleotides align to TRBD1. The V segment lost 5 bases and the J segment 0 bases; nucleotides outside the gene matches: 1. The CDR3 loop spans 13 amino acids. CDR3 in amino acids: CASSGTDSYEQYF. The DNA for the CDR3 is TGTGCCAGCAGTGGGACAGACTCCTACGAGCAGTACTTC.

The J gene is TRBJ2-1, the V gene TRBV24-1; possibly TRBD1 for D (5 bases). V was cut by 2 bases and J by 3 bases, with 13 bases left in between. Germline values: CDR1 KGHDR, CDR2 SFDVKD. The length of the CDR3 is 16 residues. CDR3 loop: CATSDYDSDDYNEQFF. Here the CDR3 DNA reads TGTGCCACCAGTGATTATGACAGTGACGACTACAATGAGCAGTTCTTC.

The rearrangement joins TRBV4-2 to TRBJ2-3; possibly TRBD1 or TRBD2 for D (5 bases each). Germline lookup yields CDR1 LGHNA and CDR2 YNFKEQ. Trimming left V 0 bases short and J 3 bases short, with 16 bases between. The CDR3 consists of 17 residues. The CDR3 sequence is CASSQDGAGLGTDTQYF. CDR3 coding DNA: TGTGCCAGCAGCCAAGATGGGGCGGGTCTTGGAACAGATACGCAGTATTTT.